This note documents a single T cell receptor (beta chain) sequence. The sample comes from a study of control samples from healthy donors and cancer patients. Assay: immunoSEQ multiplex PCR; the TCRdb copy retains only in-frame clones and omits some. The data show approximately 100,000 clones, approximately 90% seen once. This clonotype was sampled from a human donor in good health. The donor label of this sample is uncertain. The sequencing sample was made of blood.

CDR3 sequence reads: CASSPKATGTVREKLFF. CDR3 sequence (DNA): TGTGCCAGCAGCCCTAAGGCAACCGGGACAGTACGCGAAAAACTGTTTTTT. This sequence joins TRBV7-9 and TRBJ1-4; TRBD1 matches 7 bases. The CDR3 sequence is 17 residues long. In germline, CDR1 is SEHNR, CDR2 FQNEAQ (reference sequence). J gave up 8 bases and V 5 bases, and 17 bases lay outside the gene matches.